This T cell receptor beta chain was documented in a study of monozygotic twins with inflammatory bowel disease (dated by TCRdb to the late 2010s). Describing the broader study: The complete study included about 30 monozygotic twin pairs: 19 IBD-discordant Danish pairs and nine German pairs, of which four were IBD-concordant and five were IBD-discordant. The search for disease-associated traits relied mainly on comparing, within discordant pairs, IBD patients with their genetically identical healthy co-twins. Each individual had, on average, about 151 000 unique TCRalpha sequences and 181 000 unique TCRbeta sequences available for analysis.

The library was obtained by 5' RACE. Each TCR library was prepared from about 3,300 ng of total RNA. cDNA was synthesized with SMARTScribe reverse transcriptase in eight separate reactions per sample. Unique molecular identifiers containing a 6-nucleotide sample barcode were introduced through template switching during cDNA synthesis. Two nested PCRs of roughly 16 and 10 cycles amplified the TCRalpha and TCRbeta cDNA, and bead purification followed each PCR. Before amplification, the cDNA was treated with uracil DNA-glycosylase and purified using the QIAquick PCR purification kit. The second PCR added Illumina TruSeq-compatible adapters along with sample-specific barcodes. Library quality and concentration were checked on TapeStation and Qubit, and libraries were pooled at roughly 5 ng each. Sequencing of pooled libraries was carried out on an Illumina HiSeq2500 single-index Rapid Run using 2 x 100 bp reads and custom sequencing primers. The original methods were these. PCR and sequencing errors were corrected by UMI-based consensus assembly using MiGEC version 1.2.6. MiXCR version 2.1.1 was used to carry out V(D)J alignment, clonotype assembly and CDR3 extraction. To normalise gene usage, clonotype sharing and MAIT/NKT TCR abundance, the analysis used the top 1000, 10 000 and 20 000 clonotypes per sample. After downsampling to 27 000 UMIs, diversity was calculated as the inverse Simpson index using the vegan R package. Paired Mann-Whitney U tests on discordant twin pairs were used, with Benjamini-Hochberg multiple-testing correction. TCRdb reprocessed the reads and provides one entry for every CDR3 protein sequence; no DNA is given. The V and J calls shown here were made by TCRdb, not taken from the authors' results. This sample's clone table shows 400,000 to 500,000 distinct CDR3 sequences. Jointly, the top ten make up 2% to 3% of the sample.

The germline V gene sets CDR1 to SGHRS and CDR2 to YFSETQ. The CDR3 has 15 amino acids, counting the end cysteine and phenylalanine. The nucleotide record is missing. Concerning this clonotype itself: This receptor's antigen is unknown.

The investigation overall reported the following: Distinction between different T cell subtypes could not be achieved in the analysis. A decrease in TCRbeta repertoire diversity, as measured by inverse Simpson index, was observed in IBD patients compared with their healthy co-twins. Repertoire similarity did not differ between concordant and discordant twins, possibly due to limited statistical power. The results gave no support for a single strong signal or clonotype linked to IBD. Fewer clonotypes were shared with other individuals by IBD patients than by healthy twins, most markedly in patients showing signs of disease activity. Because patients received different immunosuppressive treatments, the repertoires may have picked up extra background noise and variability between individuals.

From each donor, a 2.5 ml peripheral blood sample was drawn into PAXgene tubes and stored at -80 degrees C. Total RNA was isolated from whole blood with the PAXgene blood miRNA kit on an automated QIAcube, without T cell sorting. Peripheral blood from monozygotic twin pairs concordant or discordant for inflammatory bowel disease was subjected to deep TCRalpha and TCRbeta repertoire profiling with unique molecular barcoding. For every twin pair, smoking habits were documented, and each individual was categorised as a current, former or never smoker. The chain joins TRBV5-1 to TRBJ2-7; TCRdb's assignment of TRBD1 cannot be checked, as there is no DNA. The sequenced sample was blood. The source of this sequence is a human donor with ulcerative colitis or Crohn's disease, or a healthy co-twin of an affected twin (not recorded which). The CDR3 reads CASSPAGQGAYEQYF.